The rows below give T cell receptor beta chains drawn from one sample of a study of low-dose radiotherapy and immunotherapy resistance in tumors. One entry per CDR3 protein results from TCRdb running MiXCR on the reads. The table shows just over 90,000 distinct CDR3 sequences, with roughly 19% occurring only once. Here the sequenced sample was PBMCs, taken after low-dose radiotherapy plus immunotherapy. These receptor sequences come from a female donor with ovarian cancer. The CDR3 runs from the conserved cysteine through the conserved F or W. A D gene is named only where the DNA matches it firmly. Only part of the rows carry a size: once, few, many, or a class if the clone is expanded.

d_call	v_call	j_call	clone_size	cdr3_aa	cdr3_nt
TRBD2	TRBV6-2/TRBV6-3	TRBJ2-3	.	CASSDGLAEDMQYF	TGTGCCAGCAGTGACGGACTAGCGGAAGATATGCAGTATTTT
.	TRBV28	TRBJ2-7	.	CASLAQFTYEQYF	TGTGCCAGCCTGGCGCAGTTCACCTACGAGCAGTACTTC
.	TRBV5-1	TRBJ1-1	.	CASSLVGFMNTEAFF	TGCGCCAGCAGCTTGGTAGGGTTCATGAACACTGAAGCTTTCTTT
.	TRBV27	TRBJ2-7	many	CASSFRGANSYEQYF	TGTGCCAGCAGTTTTAGGGGCGCGAATTCCTACGAGCAGTACTTC
TRBD1	TRBV5-1	TRBJ1-5	many	CASSLHTGGRQPQHF	TGCGCCAGCAGCCTACACACAGGGGGCAGGCAGCCCCAGCATTTT
.	TRBV7-2	TRBJ2-5	many	CASSPTGRETQYF	TGTGCCAGCAGCCCCACGGGGAGGGAGACCCAGTACTTC
TRBD2	TRBV5-1	TRBJ2-1	many	CASSSGLGSNEQFF	TGCGCCAGCAGCTCGGGACTAGGGTCCAATGAGCAGTTCTTC
.	TRBV10-3	TRBJ2-3	many	CAISERLAEGTDTQYF	TGTGCCATCAGTGAGCGTTTAGCGGAGGGCACAGATACGCAGTATTTT
.	TRBV27	TRBJ1-2	.	CASSFWGRDYGYTF	TGTGCCAGCAGTTTCTGGGGGAGGGACTATGGCTACACCTTC
.	TRBV5-1	TRBJ2-3	many	CASSLQGLSADTQYF	TGCGCCAGCAGCTTGCAGGGGCTGAGCGCAGATACGCAGTATTTT
TRBD1	TRBV7-8	TRBJ1-4	many	CASYRGRLPEKLFF	TGTGCCAGCTACAGGGGGCGGCTCCCCGAAAAACTGTTTTTT
.	TRBV10-3	TRBJ2-2	many	CAISGGRLDTGELFF	TGTGCCATCAGTGGGGGCAGATTGGACACCGGGGAGCTGTTTTTT
TRBD2	TRBV30	TRBJ2-1	many	CAWRRAGNYNEQFF	TGTGCCTGGAGGAGAGCGGGGAACTACAATGAGCAGTTCTTC
.	TRBV15	TRBJ2-7	many	CATSRDRNYEQYF	TGTGCCACCAGCAGGGACAGAAACTACGAGCAGTACTTC
.	TRBV7-2	TRBJ2-1	many	CASSLGSFRNEQFF	TGTGCCAGCAGCTTAGGTAGCTTTCGCAATGAGCAGTTCTTC
.	TRBV5-1	TRBJ1-4	many	CASSLERGGNEKLFF	TGCGCCAGCAGCTTGGAAAGGGGTGGGAATGAAAAACTGTTTTTT
.	TRBV19	TRBJ2-7	.	CASSMGPSYEQYF	TGTGCCAGTAGTATGGGACCCTCTTACGAGCAGTACTTC
TRBD2	TRBV20-1	TRBJ2-2	many	CSARERAGAAGELFF	TGCAGTGCTAGAGAGCGGGCGGGAGCCGCCGGGGAGCTGTTTTTT
TRBD1	TRBV12-3/TRBV12-4	TRBJ1-2	many	CASSDRDRGLGYTF	TGTGCCAGCAGTGACCGGGACAGGGGGCTTGGCTACACCTTC
.	TRBV30	TRBJ2-5	many	CAWWTAQETQYF	TGTGCCTGGTGGACAGCTCAAGAGACCCAGTACTTC
.	TRBV30	TRBJ2-1	.	CAWSVYGDEQFF	TGTGCCTGGAGTGTGTACGGAGATGAGCAGTTCTTC
.	TRBV11-2	TRBJ2-1	many	CASSLNRNEQFF	TGTGCCAGTAGCCTTAACAGGAATGAGCAGTTCTTC
TRBD1	TRBV3-1	TRBJ1-6	many	CASNRDRNSPLHF	TGTGCCAGCAACCGGGACAGGAATTCACCCCTCCACTTT
.	TRBV5-1	TRBJ2-1	many	CASSLLGGPNPNEQFF	TGCGCCAGCAGCTTGTTGGGGGGGCCTAACCCCAATGAGCAGTTCTTC
.	TRBV7-9	TRBJ2-7	many	CASSPQSTSYEQYF	TGTGCCAGCAGCCCTCAATCAACATCATACGAGCAGTACTTC
.	TRBV28	TRBJ1-5	many	CASSLANQPQHF	TGTGCCAGCAGTTTGGCAAATCAGCCCCAGCATTTT
.	TRBV7-6	TRBJ2-7	many	CASSRTSGQTYEQYF	TGTGCCAGCAGCCGGACAAGCGGACAGACCTACGAGCAGTACTTC
TRBD2	TRBV11-2	TRBJ2-5	many	CASRGLAAQRGTQYF	TGTGCCAGCAGGGGACTAGCGGCCCAAAGGGGGACCCAGTACTTC
TRBD2	TRBV7-2	TRBJ2-5	many	CASSYGRLAGETQYF	TGTGCCAGCAGTTACGGGAGACTAGCTGGAGAGACCCAGTACTTC
.	TRBV12-3/TRBV12-4	TRBJ2-1	many	CASSWLSGSYNEQFF	TGTGCCAGCAGTTGGCTAAGCGGTAGTTACAATGAGCAGTTCTTC
.	TRBV27	TRBJ2-5	few	CASSHKETQYF	TGTGCCAGCAGTCATAAAGAGACCCAGTACTTC
TRBD1	TRBV4-1	TRBJ2-7	.	CASSPQWGQGGGEQYF	TGCGCCAGCAGCCCACAATGGGGACAGGGAGGGGGCGAGCAGTACTTC
.	TRBV29-1	TRBJ2-3	many	CSVQGFAEDTQYF	TGCAGCGTTCAGGGTTTTGCTGAAGATACGCAGTATTTT
TRBD2	TRBV20-1	TRBJ2-3	many	CSAYSGRGLADTQYF	TGCAGTGCCTATAGCGGGAGAGGTTTGGCAGATACGCAGTATTTT
.	TRBV4-2	TRBJ2-7	many	CASSRDLPGEQYF	TGTGCCAGCAGCCGAGATCTCCCGGGGGAGCAGTACTTC
TRBD1	TRBV5-1	TRBJ2-6	many	CASSLGTGASGANVLTF	TGCGCCAGCAGCTTGGGCACAGGGGCCTCTGGGGCCAACGTCCTGACTTTC